These 27 T cell receptor beta chains were all obtained from the same sample, sequenced in a study of shared clonotypes between healthy human individuals. TCRdb's copy holds only in-frame clones and misses some; the assay was immunoSEQ multiplex PCR. The sample shows 1.5 million to 1.9 million clones, 95% to 99% of them seen only once. The specimen sequenced was naive CD4+ T cells sorted from blood. Documented subset: CD45RA+ positively selected. These receptors all come from a man aged 25 to 40 in good health.

The genes are TRBV9 and TRBJ2-5; D gene unclear. V lost 0 bases and J lost 5, with 20 bases in between. The CDR3 loop spans 17 amino acids. CDR1 is SGDLS and CDR2 is YYNGEE in the germline V gene. The CDR3 DNA sequence: TGTGCCAGCAGCGTAGCTACCGGGTCAGGTGATTGGGAGACCCAGTACTTC. Residues: CASSVATGSGDWETQYF.

This chain joins TRBV6-5 and TRBJ2-7; no clear D gene. V lost 2 bases and J lost 5, with 19 bases in between. The germline V gene has CDR1 MNHEY and CDR2 SVGAGI. The CDR3 has 16 residues. CDR3 region: CASSYKSGFGFNEQYF. The CDR3 DNA is TGTGCCAGCAGTTACAAGTCCGGGTTTGGGTTCAACGAGCAGTACTTC.

The V gene is TRBV21-1, the J gene TRBJ2-2. TRBV21-1 is described as a pseudogene. CDR3 length: 17 residues. CDR3 protein: CASSKRVTIQRDGELFF. The CDR3 DNA sequence: TGTGCCAGCAGCAAAAGGGTTACGATCCAGAGAGACGGGGAGCTGTTTTTT.

This clone was detected only once. The V gene is TRBV29-1, the J gene TRBJ2-5, with D perhaps TRBD2 (5 bases). The CDR3 spans 13 residues. The V gene lost 6 bases and the J gene lost 0 bases, with 11 bases spanning the gap. Germline V gene lookup returns CDR1 SQVTM and CDR2 ANQGSEA. For the CDR3, the DNA is TGCAGCGTGGAGGCGGCGTACCAAGAGACCCAGTACTTC. It encodes CSVEAAYQETQYF.

Of note for this clone: This CDR3 is also generated by other DNA sequences in the sample. The chain joins TRBV7-2 to TRBJ2-6; the D is unclear. Trimming left V 0 bases short and J 4 bases short, with 1 base between. Germline loops: CDR1 SGHTA, CDR2 FQGNSA. The CDR3 is 13 amino acids. The CDR3 here is CASSLAGANVLTF. Written as DNA, the CDR3 is TGTGCCAGCAGCTTAGCGGGGGCCAACGTCCTGACTTTC. Combining the CDR3 with reference TRBV7-2 and TRBJ2-6 gives the whole variable domain GAGVSQSPSNKVTEKGKDVELRCDPISGHTALYWYRQSLGQGLEFLIYFQGNSAPDKSGLPSDRFSAERTGGSVSTLTIQRTQQEDSAVYLCASSLAGANVLTFGAGSRLTVL.

The V gene is TRBV6-1, the J gene TRBJ1-2; D is perhaps TRBD1 (6 bases). Trimming left V 6 bases short and J 4 bases short, with 15 bases between. Germline CDR1 MNHNS, CDR2 SASEGT. CDR3 length: 14 residues. In DNA, the CDR3 is TGTGCCAGCAGGCCAGGACAGTCCCTCTATGGCTACACCTTC. This gives the protein CASRPGQSLYGYTF.

The genes are TRBV7-2 and TRBJ2-5, with D unresolved. Looked up from germline, CDR1 is SGHTA and CDR2 is FQGNSA. The CDR3 loop spans 14 amino acids. Deletions cut 2 bases from V and 7 bases from J, with 14 bases between. The CDR3 sequence is CASSLSSVAGTQYF. In DNA, the CDR3 is TGTGCCAGCAGCTTAAGCTCTGTCGCTGGGACCCAGTACTTC. Using reference TRBV7-2 and TRBJ2-5 for the parts outside the CDR3, the full variable domain is GAGVSQSPSNKVTEKGKDVELRCDPISGHTALYWYRQSLGQGLEFLIYFQGNSAPDKSGLPSDRFSAERTGGSVSTLTIQRTQQEDSAVYLCASSLSSVAGTQYFGPGTRLLVL.

This sequence joins TRBV2 and TRBJ2-7; 9 positions agree with TRBD1. CDR3 length: 14 residues. CDR1 and CDR2 (germline): SNHLY, FYNNEI. Losses at the gene ends were 5 bases for V and 5 bases for J; bases not matched to a gene: 7. The CDR3 DNA is TGTGCCAGCAGTACCGGGACAGGGTCCCACGAGCAGTACTTC. Its translation: CASSTGTGSHEQYF.

The genes are TRBV5-1 and TRBJ2-5; the D gene is possibly TRBD1 (6 bases). The CDR3 is 15 amino acids. The germline V gene encodes CDR1 SGHRS and CDR2 YFSETQ. The germline V and J ends were trimmed by 3 bases and 0 bases, with 12 bases remaining between them. CDR3 bases: TGCGCCAGCAGCTCGATGACAGGCCACCAAGAGACCCAGTACTTC. It codes for CASSSMTGHQETQYF.

This clone occurred once. This rearrangement joins TRBV11-2 to TRBJ1-5; 9 nucleotides align to TRBD1. CDR1 and CDR2 (germline): SGHAT, FQNNGV. V shed 5 bases and J 6 bases; nucleotides not matched to a gene: 8. This CDR3 has 15 residues. The CDR3 DNA sequence: TGTGCCAGCAGCCTTGATACAGGGGGCTTTCAGCCCCAGCATTTT. Amino acid sequence: CASSLDTGGFQPQHF.

This sequence joins TRBV19 and TRBJ1-5; TRBD1 might be the D (6 bases). The CDR3 extends over 16 amino acids. Per germline, CDR1 LNHDA and CDR2 SQIVND (reference sequence). Deletions cut 5 bases from V and 6 bases from J, with 20 bases between. For the CDR3, the DNA is TGTGCCAGTAGTCGCCAAGGGCAGGGGCTAGGTCAGCCCCAGCATTTT. Protein product: CASSRQGQGLGQPQHF.

The chain employs TRBV7-2 and TRBJ2-7; D remains unclear. Germline CDR1 and CDR2: SGHTA and FQGNSA. The CDR3 has 15 residues. V was clipped by 1 base and J by 0 bases, with 10 bases between them. Written as DNA, the CDR3 is TGTGCCAGCAGCTTAGACTTTTTTGCCTCCTACGAGCAGTACTTC. Its protein product is CASSLDFFASYEQYF.

The rearrangement uses TRBV7-2 and TRBJ2-7; TRBD1 agrees at 10 bases. V lost 6 bases to trimming and J lost 3 bases; unmatched junction nucleotides: 5. The CDR3 extends over 14 amino acids. The germline V gene has CDR1 SGHTA and CDR2 FQGNSA. CDR3 amino acids: CASSPGTGVYEQYF. The CDR3, as DNA: TGTGCCAGCAGTCCCGGGACAGGGGTCTACGAGCAGTACTTC.

The chain is built from TRBV5-1 and TRBJ2-3, with 8 bases that match TRBD1. With V trimmed by 6 bases and J by 0 bases, 6 bases remained unmatched. The CDR3 spans 15 residues. Per germline, CDR1 SGHRS and CDR2 YFSETQ. CDR3 DNA sequence: TGCGCCAGCACCCTGGACAGGGCAAGCACAGATACGCAGTATTTT. Amino acids: CASTLDRASTDTQYF.

This chain links TRBV18 with TRBJ2-7; perhaps TRBD1 as D (7 bases). Trimming left V 4 bases short and J 2 bases short, with 24 bases between. Germline CDR1 reads KGHSH; CDR2 reads LQKENI. The CDR3 has 18 residues. CDR3 DNA sequence: TGTGCCAGCTCACTAAAAGGGGCAGGGGGGACCTATGCCTACGAGCAGTACTTC. This gives the protein CASSLKGAGGTYAYEQYF.

The chain couples TRBV21-1 to TRBJ1-2; the table names TRBD1, a call not compared with the DNA. TRBV21-1 is classified as a pseudogene. This CDR3 contains 15 residues. CDR3 sequence (DNA): TGTGCCAGCAGCACCGGGACAGACCCTAACTATGGCTACACCTTC. Its translation is CASSTGTDPNYGYTF.

This clone appeared once. Other DNA sequences in this specimen translate into the identical CDR3. CDR3 DNA sequence: TGTGCCAGCAGCGTAACTAGCGGGAGGACCGGGGAGCTGTTTTTT. Translation gives CASSVTSGRTGELFF. The chain combines TRBV9 with TRBJ2-2; TRBD2 aligns across 12 bases. There are 15 residues in the CDR3. From germline, CDR1 is SGDLS and CDR2 YYNGEE. J was trimmed by 5 bases and V by 1 base; bases with no gene match: 0.

On this clone: The same CDR3 also results from other DNA sequences found in this sample. The gene calls are TRBV9 and TRBJ2-3, with D possibly called TRBD1 or TRBD2 (5 bases each). Germline lookup yields CDR1 SGDLS and CDR2 YYNGEE. Trimming stripped 0 bases from V and 0 bases from J, with 5 bases between. The CDR3 has 14 residues. This chain's CDR3 is CASSVGGSTDTQYF. The CDR3 DNA is TGTGCCAGCAGCGTAGGGGGGAGCACAGATACGCAGTATTTT.

This rearrangement joins TRBV28 to TRBJ1-5; 7 bases are shared with TRBD1. The CDR3 loop spans 16 amino acids. Looked up from germline, CDR1 is MDHEN and CDR2 is SYDVKM. V shed 6 bases, J shed 0 bases, and the junction held 8 bases outside the gene matches. CDR3 nucleotides: TGTGCCAGCAGCCGGGACAGCCGATATAGCAATCAGCCCCAGCATTTT. It translates to CASSRDSRYSNQPQHF.

This sequence joins TRBV18 and TRBJ2-7; TRBD1 matches 9 bases. Germline V gene data show CDR1 as KGHSH and CDR2 as LQKENI. The junction had 16 bases not matched to a gene; V was cut back by 3 bases and J by 7 bases. The CDR3 runs 17 residues. Here the CDR3 DNA reads TGTGCCAGCTCACCGGTGGGTCCAGGACAGGGGTTGGGAGAGCAGTACTTC. This encodes CASSPVGPGQGLGEQYF.

The rearrangement links TRBV2 to TRBJ1-1, with a possible D match to TRBD1 (6 bases). Germline values: CDR1 SNHLY, CDR2 FYNNEI. Trimming stripped 2 bases from V and 3 bases from J, with 19 bases between. The CDR3 sequence is 17 residues long. DNA for the CDR3: TGTGCCAGCAGTGAAAGGGGGGCAGGGTTTGCGGACACTGAAGCTTTCTTT. Translation: CASSERGAGFADTEAFF.

The chain uses TRBV19 and TRBJ2-4, with D unclear. There are 15 residues in the CDR3. With 3 bases removed from V and 5 bases from J, the gap between germline ends came to 14 bases. Per the germline V gene, CDR1 is LNHDA and CDR2 is SQIVND (reference sequence). CDR3: CASSIIGVPQNIQYF. In DNA form, the CDR3 reads TGTGCCAGTAGTATTATTGGGGTCCCCCAAAACATTCAGTACTTC.

This clone is a singleton in its sample. CDR3 in amino acids: CASSQPQGRRTNYGYTF. The DNA for the CDR3 is TGCGCCAGCAGCCAACCCCAGGGGCGCAGAACTAACTATGGCTACACCTTC. The genes are TRBV4-1 and TRBJ1-2; D is possibly TRBD1 (6 bases). Trimming took off 2 bases at V and 0 bases at J, with 16 bases between the two ends. This CDR3 contains 17 residues. Germline lookup yields CDR1 MGHRA and CDR2 YSYEKL.

This sequence joins TRBV18 and TRBJ2-3; 10 bases are a match to TRBD2. J was trimmed by 3 bases and V by 3 bases; bases with no gene match: 6. The CDR3 is made up of 16 amino acids. Germline CDR1 KGHSH, CDR2 LQKENI. CDR3 amino acids: CASSPAGAGGTDTQYF. In DNA, the CDR3 is TGTGCCAGCTCACCCGCGGGAGCGGGAGGGACAGATACGCAGTATTTT.

The rearrangement links TRBV18 to TRBJ2-7; D not certain. The V end lost 3 bases, the J end lost 5 bases, and 14 bases lay between the germline ends. The CDR3 loop spans 14 amino acids. Germline CDR1 reads KGHSH; CDR2 reads LQKENI. The CDR3: CASSPGARVDEQYF. CDR3 bases: TGTGCCAGCTCACCTGGTGCTAGAGTGGACGAGCAGTACTTC.

This clone was picked up one time. The rearrangement links TRBV10-3 to TRBJ2-7; D tentatively reads TRBD1 or TRBD2 (5 bases each). V was shortened by 5 bases and J by 4 bases, with 12 bases between the two germline ends. Germline CDR1 and CDR2: ENHRY and SYGVKD. This CDR3 is built from 13 residues. CDR3 protein: CAISPRDGYEQYF. Here the CDR3 DNA reads TGTGCCATCAGTCCTAGGGACGGATACGAGCAGTACTTC.

Note on this clone: Other DNA sequences within the sample encode an identical CDR3. The chain links TRBV5-1 to TRBJ2-1, with 8 bases fitting TRBD2. V gave up 0 bases and J gave up 2 bases; unmatched junction bases: 1. This CDR3 spans 15 amino acids. Germline lookup yields CDR1 SGHRS and CDR2 YFSETQ. The CDR3 sequence: CASSLAGGTYNEQFF. The CDR3 DNA reads as TGCGCCAGCAGCTTGGCGGGGGGGACCTACAATGAGCAGTTCTTC.